These 22 T cell receptor beta chains came from one sample sequenced in a study of blood T cell repertoires in COVID-19. The assay was immunoSEQ multiplex PCR, and TCRdb's table has in-frame clones only and misses some. Of fewer than 300,000 clones detected, around 85% appear once; the ten largest clones hold about 2.3%. Sequencing was done on a sample of PBMCs or T cells enriched from blood (not recorded which). Receptor source: a woman aged 50 to 60 who had recovered from COVID-19.

The rearrangement uses TRBV2 and TRBJ1-2, with D possibly being TRBD1 (5 bases). The CDR3 consists of 15 residues. V was clipped by 6 bases and J by 4 bases, with 18 bases between them. CDR1 SNHLY and CDR2 FYNNEI come from the germline V gene. DNA of the CDR3: TGTGCCAGCAGGAAGACCCATATCGGGGGCTATGGCTACACCTTC. It specifies CASRKTHIGGYGYTF.

This clone appeared a few times. A junction end diverges from the germline sequence, so it may reflect a read error. The J gene is TRBJ2-3, the V gene TRBV5-6, with D possibly being TRBD1 (5 bases). Germline assignment: CDR1 SGHDT and CDR2 YYEEEE. CDR3 length: 15 residues. The CDR3 nucleotides are TGTGCCAGCACCTTGCGGTTGACAGGCACAGATACGCAGTATTTT. It encodes CASTLRLTGTDTQYF. Full variable domain (missing parts from reference TRBV5-6 and TRBJ2-3): DAGVTQSPTHLIKTRGQQVTLRCSPKSGHDTVSWYQQALGQGPQFIFQYYEEEERQRGNFPDRFSGHQFPNYSSELNVNALLLGDSALYLCASTLRLTGTDTQYFGPGTRLTVL.

The chain carries TRBV24-1 and TRBJ1-6; possible D gene TRBD1, 5 bases. Germline CDR1 KGHDR, CDR2 SFDVKD. The CDR3 loop spans 14 amino acids. V was cut by 2 bases and J by 7 bases, with 8 bases left in between. The CDR3 is CATSDSRTNSPLHF. CDR3 DNA sequence: TGTGCCACCAGTGATTCACGGACAAATTCACCCCTCCACTTT.

The rearrangement links TRBV30 to TRBJ2-7; 8 bases fit TRBD1. CDR1 and CDR2 (germline): GTSNPN, SVGIG (reference sequence). There are 14 residues in the CDR3. J was trimmed by 6 bases and V by 4 bases; bases with no gene match: 11. The CDR3 DNA follows: TGTGCCTGGAATCCGGGACAGGCGGTCTTCGAGCAGTACTTC. As protein: CAWNPGQAVFEQYF.

This rearrangement joins TRBV9 to TRBJ2-7; 9 positions match TRBD1. V lost 4 bases and J lost 6; bases outside the gene matches: 8. The CDR3 spans 14 residues. In germline, CDR1 is SGDLS, CDR2 YYNGEE. CDR3: CASSLRTGETEQYF. The CDR3 DNA is TGTGCCAGCAGCCTCAGGACAGGGGAAACCGAGCAGTACTTC.

V is TRBV5-1 and J is TRBJ1-1; the D gene is possibly TRBD1 (6 bases). The CDR3 length is 15 residues. Per germline, CDR1 SGHRS and CDR2 YFSETQ. V lost 1 base, J lost 2 bases, and 12 bases lay in between. CDR3 residues: CASSLPGAINTEAFF. CDR3 nucleotides: TGCGCCAGCAGCTTGCCAGGGGCCATCAACACTGAAGCTTTCTTT.

The chain has TRBV7-2 and TRBJ2-7; 7 bases match TRBD1. V lost 2 bases, J lost 10 bases, and 8 bases stayed unmatched. The CDR3 consists of 13 residues. Germline V gene lookup returns CDR1 SGHTA and CDR2 FQGNSA. The CDR3 spells CASSLHSGTAQYF. In DNA, the CDR3 is TGTGCCAGCAGCTTACATTCCGGGACAGCCCAGTACTTC.

J is TRBJ2-4 and V is TRBV7-9, with 7 bases identical to TRBD1. This CDR3 contains 15 residues. CDR1 is SEHNR, CDR2 FQNEAQ, per germline (reference sequence). The V and J ends lost 5 bases and 4 bases, in that order; junction bases with no gene match: 8. The CDR3 reads CASSQTPGQKNIQYF. Here the CDR3 DNA reads TGTGCCAGCAGCCAGACCCCGGGACAGAAAAACATTCAGTACTTC.

The chain carries TRBV2 and TRBJ2-7; a weak D match, TRBD2 (7 bases). This CDR3 contains 13 residues. The germline CDR1 and CDR2 sequences are SNHLY and FYNNEI. Trimming shortened V by 6 bases and J by 2 bases, and 11 bases separated the two germline ends. CDR3 protein: CASRGGGAYEQYF. CDR3 in DNA: TGTGCCAGCAGGGGAGGGGGAGCCTACGAGCAGTACTTC.

The V and J genes are TRBV7-7 and TRBJ2-2; tentative D call: TRBD1 (6 bases). Germline V gene sequence: CDR1 SSHAT, CDR2 FNYEAQ (reference sequence). The CDR3 has 15 residues. The V gene lost 1 base and the J gene lost 0 bases, with 6 bases spanning the gap. CDR3 DNA sequence: TGTGCCAGCAGCTTAGAGGGGGCGAACACCGGGGAGCTGTTTTTT. This sequence encodes CASSLEGANTGELFF.

The chain carries TRBV5-5 and TRBJ2-2; D unclear. The CDR3 has 11 residues. Germline V gene lookup returns CDR1 SGHKS and CDR2 YYEKEE (reference sequence). Trimming took off 2 bases at V and 7 bases at J, with 3 bases between the two ends. CDR3 region: CASSFIGELFF. The CDR3 nucleotides are TGTGCCAGCAGCTTTATCGGGGAGCTGTTTTTT.

The chain carries TRBV7-8 and TRBJ2-2; weak D call: TRBD1 (5 bases). From germline, CDR1 is SGHVS and CDR2 FQNEAQ. CDR3 size: 14 residues. V was clipped by 0 bases and J by 6 bases, with 8 bases between them. The CDR3 reads CASSLAWGPGELFF. The CDR3 DNA is TGTGCCAGCAGCTTAGCATGGGGCCCCGGGGAGCTGTTTTTT.

The chain couples TRBV5-4 to TRBJ2-3; TRBD2 matches at 12 bases. Looked up from germline, CDR1 is SGHNT and CDR2 is YYREEE (reference sequence). V shed 3 bases and J 0 bases; nucleotides not matched to a gene: 2. This CDR3 is 16 amino acids long. CDR3 nucleotides: TGTGCCAGCAGCTCCGGGACTAGCGGGAGCACAGATACGCAGTATTTT. As protein: CASSSGTSGSTDTQYF.

The chain combines TRBV5-1 with TRBJ2-5; 10 bases line up with TRBD1. The V gene's germline CDR1 is SGHRS and CDR2 YFSETQ. The CDR3 covers 13 residues. Trimming cost V 4 bases and J 3 bases; bases outside gene matches: 0. In DNA form, the CDR3 reads TGCGCCAGCAGCGGGACAGGGGAAGAGACCCAGTACTTC. It specifies CASSGTGEETQYF.

This clone was picked up a small number of times. This chain links TRBV5-4 with TRBJ1-2, with 8 bases fitting TRBD1. Germline CDR1 reads SGHNT; CDR2 reads YYREEE (reference sequence). The CDR3 runs 14 residues. V dropped 5 bases and J dropped 4; count of bases not matched to a gene: 7. CDR3 nucleotides: TGTGCCAGCAGGCGCATGGGACAGGCCTATGGCTACACCTTC. Protein sequence: CASRRMGQAYGYTF.

The gene calls are TRBV7-9 and TRBJ1-6; possible D gene TRBD1, 6 bases. Per germline, CDR1 SEHNR and CDR2 FQNEAQ (reference sequence). V gave up 0 bases and J gave up 8 bases, with 8 bases separating them. The CDR3 has 14 residues. CDR3 loop: CASSLAQGYSPLHF. CDR3 coding DNA: TGTGCCAGCAGCTTAGCACAGGGATATTCACCCCTCCACTTT. Drawing the rest from reference TRBV7-9 and TRBJ1-6, the complete variable domain is DTGVSQNPRHKITKRGQNVTFRCDPISEHNRLYWYRQTLGQGPEFLTYFQNEAQLEKSRLLSDRFSAERPKGSFSTLEIQRTEQGDSAMYLCASSLAQGYSPLHFGNGTRLTVT.

On this clone itself: Additional DNA sequences in this sample encode the identical CDR3. V and J are TRBV24-1 and TRBJ2-2; perhaps TRBD2 as D (6 bases). The CDR3 spans 16 residues. The V end lost 3 bases, the J end lost 7 bases, and 17 bases lay between the germline ends. Germline CDR1 and CDR2: KGHDR and SFDVKD. As DNA, the CDR3 is TGTGCCACCAGTGATGCTGACAAGGGGAGGTACGGGGAGCTGTTTTTT. Protein: CATSDADKGRYGELFF.

The chain couples TRBV3-1 (or the pseudogene TRBV3-2) to TRBJ1-5; TRBD1 matches at 8 bases. This CDR3 spans 15 amino acids. Germline CDR1 and CDR2: LGHDT and YNNKEL (reference sequence). V dropped 1 base and J dropped 6; count of bases not matched to a gene: 5. The CDR3 sequence is CASSQGRGLGQPQHF. The CDR3 bases are TGTGCCAGCAGCCAAGGCAGGGGGCTAGGTCAGCCCCAGCATTTT.

This rearrangement joins TRBV5-1 to TRBJ2-6, with 7 bases that match TRBD1. The length of the CDR3 is 16 residues. Germline assignment: CDR1 SGHRS and CDR2 YFSETQ. With V trimmed by 0 bases and J by 2 bases, 2 bases remained unmatched. The CDR3 sequence: CASSLEGAAGANVLTF. The CDR3 nucleotides read TGCGCCAGCAGCTTGGAGGGGGCGGCTGGGGCCAACGTCCTGACTTTC. The full variable domain, rest sourced from reference TRBV5-1 and TRBJ2-6, is KAGVTQTPRYLIKTRGQQVTLSCSPISGHRSVSWYQQTPGQGLQFLFEYFSETQRNKGNFPGRFSGRQFSNSRSEMNVSTLELGDSALYLCASSLEGAAGANVLTFGAGSRLTVL.

This clone was seen once. J is TRBJ1-1 and V is TRBV7-9; unclear D gene. Germline V gene sequence: CDR1 SEHNR, CDR2 FQNEAQ (reference sequence). V was clipped by 4 bases and J by 1 base, with 10 bases between them. CDR3 length equals 14 residues. The CDR3 coding sequence is TGTGCCAGCAGCTACAGTTTGGGGAACACTGAAGCTTTCTTT. It is translated as CASSYSLGNTEAFF.

This clone was detected only a few times. The genes are TRBV11-2 and TRBJ2-2, with 7 bases matching TRBD2. The germline V gene has CDR1 SGHAT and CDR2 FQNNGV. The ends lost 4 bases at V and 6 bases at J; junction bases unmatched: 14. This CDR3 has 17 amino acids. The CDR3 nucleotides read TGTGCCAGCAGCTCTTCAGCGGGGACGTTAAGGGCCGGGGAGCTGTTTTTT. Translated: CASSSSAGTLRAGELFF.

This clone was found once. The chain carries TRBV12-3 or TRBV12-4 and TRBJ1-4; D ambiguous. The CDR3 sequence is 12 residues long. Trimming removed 6 bases from V and 8 bases from J, with 10 bases in between. CDR3 DNA: TGTGCCAGCAGACAGACACAGGAAAAACTGTTTTTT. Translation: CASRQTQEKLFF.